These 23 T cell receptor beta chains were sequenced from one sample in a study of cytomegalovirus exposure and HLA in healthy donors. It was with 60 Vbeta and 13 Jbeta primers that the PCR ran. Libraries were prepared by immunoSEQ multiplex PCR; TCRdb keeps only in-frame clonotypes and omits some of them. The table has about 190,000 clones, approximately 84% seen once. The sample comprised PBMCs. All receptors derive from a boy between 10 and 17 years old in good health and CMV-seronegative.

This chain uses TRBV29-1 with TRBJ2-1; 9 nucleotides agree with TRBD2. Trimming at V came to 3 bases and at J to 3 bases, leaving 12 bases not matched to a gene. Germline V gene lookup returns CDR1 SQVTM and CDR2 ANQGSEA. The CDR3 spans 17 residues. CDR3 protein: CSVEGYATSGNYNEQFF. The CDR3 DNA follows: TGCAGCGTTGAGGGCTACGCGACTAGCGGAAACTACAATGAGCAGTTCTTC.

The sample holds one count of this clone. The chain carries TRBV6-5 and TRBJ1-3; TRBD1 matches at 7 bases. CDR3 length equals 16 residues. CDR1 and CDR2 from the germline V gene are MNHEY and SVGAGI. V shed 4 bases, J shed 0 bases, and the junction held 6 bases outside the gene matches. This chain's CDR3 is CASSSLDRASGNTIYF. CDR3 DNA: TGTGCCAGCAGTTCCCTCGACAGGGCCTCTGGAAACACCATATATTTT.

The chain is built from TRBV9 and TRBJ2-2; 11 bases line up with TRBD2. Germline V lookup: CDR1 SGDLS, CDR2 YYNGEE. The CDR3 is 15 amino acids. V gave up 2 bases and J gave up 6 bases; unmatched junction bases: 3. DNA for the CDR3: TGTGCCAGCAGCGTTAGCGGGAGGGCCCCCGGGGAGCTGTTTTTT. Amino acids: CASSVSGRAPGELFF.

Here the CDR3 reads CAWSSGLVGGYTF. The DNA of the CDR3 is TGTGCCTGGAGTTCGGGGTTGGTTGGTGGCTACACCTTC. The chain has TRBV30 and TRBJ1-2; D ambiguous. Germline lookup yields CDR1 GTSNPN and CDR2 SVGIG (reference sequence). The CDR3 is 13 residues long. V shed 2 bases and J shed 7 bases, with 14 bases lying between them.

The CDR3 DNA sequence: TGTGCCAGCAGCTCAGGGGATGGCTACACCTTC. Its translation: CASSSGDGYTF. The chain has TRBV7-9 and TRBJ1-2; weak D call: TRBD1 (6 bases). Trimming left V 4 bases short and J 6 bases short, with 6 bases between. CDR3 length: 11 amino acids. From germline, CDR1 is SEHNR and CDR2 FQNEAQ (reference sequence).

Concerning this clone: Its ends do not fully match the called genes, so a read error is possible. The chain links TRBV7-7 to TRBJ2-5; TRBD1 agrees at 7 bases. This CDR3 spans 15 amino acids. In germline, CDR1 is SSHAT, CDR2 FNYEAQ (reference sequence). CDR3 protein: CASSYRQGYQEAQYF. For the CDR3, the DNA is TGTGCTAGCAGCTACCGACAGGGATACCAAGAGGCCCAGTACTTC.

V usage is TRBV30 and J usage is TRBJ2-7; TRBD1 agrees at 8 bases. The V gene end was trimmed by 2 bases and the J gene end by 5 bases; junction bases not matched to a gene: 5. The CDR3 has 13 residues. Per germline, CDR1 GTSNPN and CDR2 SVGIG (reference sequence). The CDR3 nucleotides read TGTGCCTGGAGTATAGACAGGGGAAACGAGCAGTACTTC. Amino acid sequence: CAWSIDRGNEQYF.

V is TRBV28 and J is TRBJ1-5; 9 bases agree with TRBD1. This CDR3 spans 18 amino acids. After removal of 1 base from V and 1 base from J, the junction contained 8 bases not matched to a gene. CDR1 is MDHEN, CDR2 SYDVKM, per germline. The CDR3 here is CASSLYSMTGGSNQPQHF. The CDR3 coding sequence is TGTGCCAGCAGTTTATACTCAATGACAGGGGGGAGCAATCAGCCCCAGCATTTT.

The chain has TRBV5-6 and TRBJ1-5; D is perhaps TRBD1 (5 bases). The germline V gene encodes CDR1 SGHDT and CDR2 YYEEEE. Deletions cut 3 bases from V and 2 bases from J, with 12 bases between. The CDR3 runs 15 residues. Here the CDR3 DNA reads TGTGCCAGCAGCTCTACAGGAAGACGCAATCAGCCCCAGCATTTT. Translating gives CASSSTGRRNQPQHF.

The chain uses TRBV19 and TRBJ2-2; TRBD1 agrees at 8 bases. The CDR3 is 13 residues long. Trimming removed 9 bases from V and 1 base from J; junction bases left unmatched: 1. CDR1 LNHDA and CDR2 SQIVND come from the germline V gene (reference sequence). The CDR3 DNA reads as TGTGCCAGCGGGACAGGGAACACCGGGGAGCTGTTTTTT. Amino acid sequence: CASGTGNTGELFF.

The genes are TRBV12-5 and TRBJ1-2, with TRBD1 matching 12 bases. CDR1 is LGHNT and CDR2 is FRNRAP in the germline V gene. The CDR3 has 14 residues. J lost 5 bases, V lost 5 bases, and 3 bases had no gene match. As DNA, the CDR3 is TGTGCTAGTGGTCAGGGACAGGGGGCTTATGGCTACACCTTC. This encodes CASGQGQGAYGYTF.

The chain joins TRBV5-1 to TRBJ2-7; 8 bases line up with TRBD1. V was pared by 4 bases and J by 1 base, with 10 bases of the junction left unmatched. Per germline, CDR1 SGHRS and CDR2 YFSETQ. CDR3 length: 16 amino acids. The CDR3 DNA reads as TGCGCCAGCAGCCGTGTCCAGGACAGGGCTTCCTACGAGCAGTACTTC. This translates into CASSRVQDRASYEQYF.

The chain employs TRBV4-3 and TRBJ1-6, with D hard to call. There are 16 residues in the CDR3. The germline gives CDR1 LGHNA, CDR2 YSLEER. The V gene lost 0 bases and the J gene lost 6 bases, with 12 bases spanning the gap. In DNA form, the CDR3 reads TGCGCCAGCAGCCAAGATCTACCAATTGCTAATTCACCCCTCCACTTT. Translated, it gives CASSQDLPIANSPLHF.

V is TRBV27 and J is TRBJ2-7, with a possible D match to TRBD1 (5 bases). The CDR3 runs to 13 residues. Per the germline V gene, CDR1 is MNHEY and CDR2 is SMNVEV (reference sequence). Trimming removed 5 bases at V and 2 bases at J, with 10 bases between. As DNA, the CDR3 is TGTGCCAGCAGTCCCTCGACAGCCTACGAGCAGTACTTC. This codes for CASSPSTAYEQYF.

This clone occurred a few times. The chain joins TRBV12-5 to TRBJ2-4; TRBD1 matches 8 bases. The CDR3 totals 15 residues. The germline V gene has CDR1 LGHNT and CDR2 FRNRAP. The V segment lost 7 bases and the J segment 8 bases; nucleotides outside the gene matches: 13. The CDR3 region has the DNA TGTGCTAGTGCCTCTCCACTTGGACAGGGAGACATTCAGTACTTC. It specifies CASASPLGQGDIQYF.

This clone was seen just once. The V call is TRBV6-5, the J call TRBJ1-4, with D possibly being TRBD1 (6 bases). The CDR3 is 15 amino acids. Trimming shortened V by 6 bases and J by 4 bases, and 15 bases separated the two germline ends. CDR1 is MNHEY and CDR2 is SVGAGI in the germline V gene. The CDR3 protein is CASSSSDSFNEKLFF. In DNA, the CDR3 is TGTGCCAGCAGCTCCTCGGACAGCTTTAATGAAAAACTGTTTTTT.

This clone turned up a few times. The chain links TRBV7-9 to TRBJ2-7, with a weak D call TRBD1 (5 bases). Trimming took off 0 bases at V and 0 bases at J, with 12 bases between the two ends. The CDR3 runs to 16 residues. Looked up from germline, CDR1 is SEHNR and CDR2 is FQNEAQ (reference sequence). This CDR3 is CASSLAPQVHSYEQYF. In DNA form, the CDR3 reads TGTGCCAGCAGCTTAGCGCCACAGGTTCACTCCTACGAGCAGTACTTC.

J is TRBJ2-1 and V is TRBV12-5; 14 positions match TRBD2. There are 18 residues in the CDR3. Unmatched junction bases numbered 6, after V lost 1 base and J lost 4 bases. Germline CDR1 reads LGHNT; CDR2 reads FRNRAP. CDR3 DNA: TGTGCTAGTGGTTTGGGACTAGCGGGGGGGCCTAAATACAATGAGCAGTTCTTC. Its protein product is CASGLGLAGGPKYNEQFF.

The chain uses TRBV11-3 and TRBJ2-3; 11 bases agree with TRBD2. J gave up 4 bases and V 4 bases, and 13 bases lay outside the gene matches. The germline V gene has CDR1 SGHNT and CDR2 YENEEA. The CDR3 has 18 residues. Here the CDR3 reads CASSWSPLAGVGADTQYF. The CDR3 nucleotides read TGTGCCAGCAGCTGGAGCCCACTAGCGGGAGTTGGGGCAGATACGCAGTATTTT.

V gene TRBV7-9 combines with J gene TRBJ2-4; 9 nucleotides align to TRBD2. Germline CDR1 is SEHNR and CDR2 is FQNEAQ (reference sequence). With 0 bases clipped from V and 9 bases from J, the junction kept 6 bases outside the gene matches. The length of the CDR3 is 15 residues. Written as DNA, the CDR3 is TGTGCCAGCAGCTTAGCTAGCGGGGGAGGGGGCATTCAGTACTTC. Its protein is CASSLASGGGGIQYF. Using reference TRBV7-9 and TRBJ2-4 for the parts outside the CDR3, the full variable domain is DTGVSQNPRHKITKRGQNVTFRCDPISEHNRLYWYRQTLGQGPEFLTYFQNEAQLEKSRLLSDRFSAERPKGSFSTLEIQRTEQGDSAMYLCASSLASGGGGIQYFGAGTRLSVL.

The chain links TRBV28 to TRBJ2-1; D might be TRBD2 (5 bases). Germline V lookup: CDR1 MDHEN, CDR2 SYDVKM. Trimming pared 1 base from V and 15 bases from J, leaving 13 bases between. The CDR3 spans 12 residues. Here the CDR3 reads CASSLFGIGGFF. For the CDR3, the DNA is TGTGCCAGCAGTTTATTTGGGATTGGAGGGTTCTTC. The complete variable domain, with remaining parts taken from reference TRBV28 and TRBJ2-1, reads DVKVTQSSRYLVKRTGEKVFLECVQDMDHENMFWYRQDPGLGLRLIYFSYDVKMKEKGDIPEGYSVSREKKERFSLILESASTNQTSMYLCASSLFGIGGFFGPGTRLTVL.

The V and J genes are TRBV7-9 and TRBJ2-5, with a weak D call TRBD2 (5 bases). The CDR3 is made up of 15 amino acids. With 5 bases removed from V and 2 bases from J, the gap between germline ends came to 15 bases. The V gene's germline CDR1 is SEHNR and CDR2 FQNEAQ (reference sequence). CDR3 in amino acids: CASSEDWVKQETQYF. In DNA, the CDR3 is TGTGCCAGCAGCGAGGACTGGGTAAAACAAGAGACCCAGTACTTC.

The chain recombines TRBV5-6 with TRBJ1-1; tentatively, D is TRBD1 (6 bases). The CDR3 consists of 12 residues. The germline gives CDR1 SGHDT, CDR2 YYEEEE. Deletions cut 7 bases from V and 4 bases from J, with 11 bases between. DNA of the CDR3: TGTGCCAGCTTTGGGGGCGGCACTGAAGCTTTCTTT. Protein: CASFGGGTEAFF.